These T cell receptor beta chains were read from a single sample in a study of cytomegalovirus exposure and HLA in healthy donors. The assay was immunoSEQ multiplex PCR, and TCRdb's table has in-frame clones only and misses some. The table records 140,000 to 150,000 clones, more than 8% of them present only once. The sample consisted of PBMCs. These receptors were taken from a man aged 45-65 years in good health and CMV-seronegative. Each CDR3 is given with its conserved first and last residue. Each record gives: V gene, D gene, clone size, J gene, CDR3 DNA, CDR3 protein. The D gene is left open where the match is weak. The size entry is marked missing in some rows and otherwise reads once, few, many or a size class.

v_gene: TRBV6-5
d_gene: NA
abundance: NA
j_gene: TRBJ1-2
CDR3nt: TGTGCCAGCAGTTCAACAGGGATTGAGGCCTATGGCTACACCTTC
CDR3aa: CASSSTGIEAYGYTF

v_gene: TRBV4-1
d_gene: TRBD1
abundance: NA
j_gene: TRBJ1-1
CDR3nt: TGCGCCAGCAGCCAAGGGCCCGTATTGACAGGGATGAACACTGAAGCTTTCTTT
CDR3aa: CASSQGPVLTGMNTEAFF

v_gene: TRBV7-3
d_gene: TRBD2
abundance: NA
j_gene: TRBJ2-2
CDR3nt: TGTGCCAGCAGCTTAGTCGGGAGGCCGAACACCGGGGAGCTGTTTTTT
CDR3aa: CASSLVGRPNTGELFF

v_gene: TRBV27
d_gene: TRBD2
abundance: few
j_gene: TRBJ2-7
CDR3nt: TGTGCCAGCAGTAGCGGGGTTGCGTACGAGCAGTACTTC
CDR3aa: CASSSGVAYEQYF

v_gene: TRBV2
d_gene: TRBD2
abundance: NA
j_gene: TRBJ2-2
CDR3nt: TGTGCCAGCAGCCCTCGGACTAGCGGGGGGAGGACCGGGGAGCTGTTTTTT
CDR3aa: CASSPRTSGGRTGELFF

v_gene: TRBV19
d_gene: TRBD1
abundance: few
j_gene: TRBJ1-1
CDR3nt: TGTGCCAGTAGGCAGGGGGCGGAAGCTTTCTTT
CDR3aa: CASRQGAEAFF

v_gene: TRBV18
d_gene: NA
abundance: few
j_gene: TRBJ1-3
CDR3nt: TGTGCCAGCTCAAGAACCCAGGCAGGAAACACCATATATTTT
CDR3aa: CASSRTQAGNTIYF

v_gene: TRBV6-5
d_gene: TRBD1
abundance: few
j_gene: TRBJ1-2
CDR3nt: TGTGCCAGCAGTTACTCCCGACAGGGCTATGGCTACACCTTC
CDR3aa: CASSYSRQGYGYTF

v_gene: TRBV29-1
d_gene: NA
abundance: NA
j_gene: TRBJ1-2
CDR3nt: TGCAGCGTTGATTCCAGTGGCTACACCTTC
CDR3aa: CSVDSSGYTF

v_gene: TRBV30
d_gene: TRBD2
abundance: few
j_gene: TRBJ2-3
CDR3nt: TGTGCCTGGAGTGTACTTGGCGGGAGGGTCCAAGATACGCAGTATTTT
CDR3aa: CAWSVLGGRVQDTQYF

v_gene: TRBV25-1
d_gene: NA
abundance: NA
j_gene: TRBJ1-2
CDR3nt: TGTGCCAGCAGTGTTCACCGGGACATCAACTATGGCTACACCTTC
CDR3aa: CASSVHRDINYGYTF

v_gene: TRBV2
d_gene: TRBD2
abundance: few
j_gene: TRBJ2-2
CDR3nt: TGTGCCAGCAGTTTCCCGATCGCCACTAGCGGAAGAGGTACCGGGGAGCTGTTTTTT
CDR3aa: CASSFPIATSGRGTGELFF

v_gene: TRBV9
d_gene: NA
abundance: NA
j_gene: TRBJ2-1
CDR3nt: TGTGCCAGCAGCGTAGGCCCCCCAACGAGCCCCAATGAGCAGTTCTTC
CDR3aa: CASSVGPPTSPNEQFF

v_gene: TRBV5-5
d_gene: TRBD2
abundance: NA
j_gene: TRBJ2-5
CDR3nt: TGTGCCAGCAGCTCGACTAGCGGGGGGGCGGTAGAGACCCAGTACTTC
CDR3aa: CASSSTSGGAVETQYF

v_gene: TRBV30
d_gene: TRBD1
abundance: few
j_gene: TRBJ2-7
CDR3nt: TGTGCCTCCATACATGACAGGGGGACATTTTACGAGCAGTACTTC
CDR3aa: CASIHDRGTFYEQYF

v_gene: TRBV19
d_gene: NA
abundance: few
j_gene: TRBJ2-1
CDR3nt: TGTGCCAGTAGTATGGAACGGTTCGCGGGACCACGAAACAATGAGCAGTTCTTC
CDR3aa: CASSMERFAGPRNNEQFF

v_gene: TRBV6-4
d_gene: TRBD1
abundance: NA
j_gene: TRBJ1-1
CDR3nt: TGTGCCAGCAGTGCCACAGGGGGAACTGAAGCTTTCTTT
CDR3aa: CASSATGGTEAFF

v_gene: TRBV28
d_gene: NA
abundance: few
j_gene: TRBJ1-1
CDR3nt: TGTGCCAGCAGTCCGGATAGACGGGGCACTGAAGCTTTCTTT
CDR3aa: CASSPDRRGTEAFF

v_gene: TRBV9
d_gene: NA
abundance: few
j_gene: TRBJ1-3
CDR3nt: TGTGCCAGCAAGGGAGGAGGCTCTGGAAACACCATATATTTT
CDR3aa: CASKGGGSGNTIYF